This TCR beta chain was identified during a study of early T cells in non-severe SARS-CoV-2 infection. V dropped 4 bases and J dropped 9; count of bases not matched to a gene: 13. The CDR3 extends over 16 amino acids. Germline V CDR1 and CDR2: LNHDA, SQIVND (reference sequence). This clonotype has ten or more counts. From the 5' RACE reads, TCRdb called clonotypes with MiXCR, one entry per CDR3 protein. This sample has about 33,000 distinct CDR3 sequences, with about 5% found just once. The chain uses TRBV19 and TRBJ2-1; 9 bases agree with TRBD1. Sample: whole blood. The source is an adult who was a healthcare worker with PCR-confirmed SARS-CoV-2 infection or an uninfected control (not recorded which). CDR3 sequence: CASSNSRDRAFPEQFF. As DNA, the CDR3 is TGTGCCAGTAGTAACTCCCGGGACAGGGCCTTCCCTGAGCAGTTCTTC.